These 7 T cell receptor beta chains were sequenced from one sample in a study of T cells after yellow fever vaccination. Each CDR3 protein gets one entry after TCRdb re-called the 5' RACE reads with MiXCR. The sample lists hundreds of thousands of distinct CDR3 sequences, 15% to 20% seen once, with roughly 19% in the top ten. The material sequenced was PBMCs, taken before the yellow fever booster vaccination. Receptors were obtained from a man aged 18 to 29 who received the YFV17D yellow fever vaccine.

This clonotype has a handful of counts. The chain joins TRBV11-1 to TRBJ1-1, with D tentatively TRBD1 (5 bases). The CDR3 loop spans 16 amino acids. Looked up from germline, CDR1 is SGHAT and CDR2 is FQDESV (reference sequence). The V gene lost 0 bases and the J gene lost 3 bases, with 14 bases spanning the gap. CDR3 sequence: CASSLARVRVHTEAFF. DNA of the CDR3: TGTGCCAGCAGCTTAGCGAGAGTCAGGGTGCACACTGAAGCTTTCTTT.

To note about this clonotype: This may stem from a read error, because a much larger clone lies one nucleotide away. The chain recombines TRBV27 with TRBJ1-1; no firm D call. The CDR3 contains 13 residues. CDR1 is MNHEY, CDR2 SMNVEV, per germline (reference sequence). Trimming took off 3 bases at V and 4 bases at J, with 9 bases between the two ends. CDR3 DNA: TGTGCCAGCAGTTTCAACCCGATCACTGAAGCTTTCTTT. Protein: CASSFNPITEAFF.

The rearrangement uses TRBV5-1 and TRBJ1-2; no definite D call. Trimming pared 0 bases from V and 3 bases from J, leaving 9 bases between. This CDR3 spans 14 amino acids. Germline CDR1 reads SGHRS; CDR2 reads YFSETQ. The CDR3 reads CASSLVGDDYGYTF. DNA for the CDR3: TGCGCCAGCAGCTTGGTGGGCGACGACTATGGCTACACCTTC.

Only a few counts were recorded for this clonotype. The rearrangement links TRBV5-1 to TRBJ1-5, with D possibly TRBD1 on 6 matching bases. This CDR3 spans 15 amino acids. The germline V and J ends were trimmed by 0 bases and 5 bases, with 12 bases remaining between them. CDR1 and CDR2 from the germline V gene are SGHRS and YFSETQ. CDR3 DNA: TGCGCCAGCAGCTTGGAGGGGGGGTATTATCAGCCCCAGCATTTT. Protein: CASSLEGGYYQPQHF. Complete variable domain (other parts from reference TRBV5-1 and TRBJ1-5): KAGVTQTPRYLIKTRGQQVTLSCSPISGHRSVSWYQQTPGQGLQFLFEYFSETQRNKGNFPGRFSGRQFSNSRSEMNVSTLELGDSALYLCASSLEGGYYQPQHFGDGTRLSIL.

This clonotype has a handful of counts. The rearrangement uses TRBV20-1 and TRBJ1-5, with a possible D match to TRBD1 (5 bases). Looked up from germline, CDR1 is DFQATT and CDR2 is SNEGSKA (reference sequence). The CDR3 covers 15 residues. Trimming cost V 1 base and J 4 bases, with 14 bases left between them. CDR3 sequence reads: CSARVTGFFNQPQHF. CDR3 nucleotide sequence: TGCAGTGCTAGAGTTACAGGTTTCTTTAATCAGCCCCAGCATTTT.

Only a few counts were recorded for this clonotype. The chain carries TRBV12-3 or TRBV12-4 and TRBJ2-1; 14 bases are shared with TRBD2. This CDR3 is 17 amino acids long. Losses at the gene ends were 2 bases for V and 7 bases for J; bases not matched to a gene: 7. CDR3 region: CASSLRGLAGAGNEQFF. In DNA form, the CDR3 reads TGTGCCAGCAGTTTAAGGGGACTAGCGGGGGCGGGGAATGAGCAGTTCTTC.

The chain recombines TRBV19 with TRBJ2-6, with D hard to call. CDR1 and CDR2 from the germline V gene are LNHDA and SQIVND (reference sequence). This CDR3 region has 15 residues. Trimming took 9 bases from V and 1 from J, leaving 13 bases between them. The DNA of the CDR3 is TGTGCCAGCTCACCCGTTTCGTCTGGGGCCAACGTCCTGACTTTC. Translation: CASSPVSSGANVLTF.